This T cell receptor beta chain came from a study of quantifying T cell responses using KT2 cells. Background on the study: TCR alpha and beta constant-region primers primed reverse transcription of RNA. Under optimum conditions, T4 ligation efficiency was estimated at more than 9.5%. Study results and caveats: Even the lowest spike-in, about one KT2 cell per 100,000 PBMC, yielded detectable KT2 sequences.

The cDNA 3' end received a ligated oligonucleotide with a UMI. The first PCR ran 4 to 5 cycles with an equimolar RC1.1 and RC1.2 beta primer mix. TCRdb independently ran MiXCR on the UMI-ligation and nested PCR reads; one entry per CDR3 protein. The sample has tens of thousands of distinct CDR3 sequences, 12% seen once; the top ten hold roughly 9.9%. A note on this clonotype: Its specificity is unknown.

Unfractionated PBMC were spiked with known numbers of KT2 clone cells. Different KT2-to-PBMC ratios were created with a constant PBMC count. Germline CDR1 and CDR2: SSHAT and FNYEAQ (reference sequence). The CDR3 contains 17 residues. J was trimmed by 2 bases and V by 5 bases; bases with no gene match: 12. Sequencing used PBMCs spiked with cells of the T cell clone KT2. This receptor was taken from a human donor. V usage is TRBV7-7 and J usage is TRBJ2-3; 8 positions agree with TRBD2. Here the CDR3 DNA reads TGTGCCAGCAGCCCCTGGGGAGCGGGGGTCGACACAGATACGCAGTATTTT. Residues: CASSPWGAGVDTDTQYF. The full variable domain, its missing parts supplied by reference TRBV7-7 and TRBJ2-3, is GAGVSQSPRYKVTKRGQDVTLRCDPISSHATLYWYQQALGQGPEFLTYFNYEAQPDKSGLPSDRFSAERPEGSISTLTIQRTEQRDSAMYRCASSPWGAGVDTDTQYFGPGTRLTVL.